This T cell receptor (beta chain) stems from a study of blood T cell repertoires in COVID-19. Under the authors' procedure: Reference gene primers were amplified, and this amplification served to estimate nucleated cell counts. Only in-frame clones appear in the TCRdb table, and some are missing; sequencing was by immunoSEQ multiplex PCR. V and J calls and clone size are as listed in that table; D and trimming were resolved from the DNA. The profile shows 55,000 to 95,000 clones, roughly 82% of them singletons. Sequences were obtained from peripheral blood. The clonotype was recovered from a woman in her sixties with acute or convalescent COVID-19.

CDR3 region: CASSPGTGDGETQYF. The CDR3 region has the DNA TGTGCCAGCAGTCCAGGGACAGGGGATGGTGAGACCCAGTACTTC. This chain links TRBV28 with TRBJ2-5; 10 nucleotides match TRBD1. CDR1 is MDHEN and CDR2 is SYDVKM in the germline V gene. This CDR3 comprises 15 residues. V dropped 5 bases and J dropped 5; count of bases not matched to a gene: 8.